The clone carrying this T cell receptor beta chain turned up a few times. This record comes from a study of blood T cell repertoires in COVID-19. Background on the study: T cells, B-cell-depleted T cells, or PBMCs provided the cDNA or gDNA that served as material.

Per germline, CDR1 MNHEY and CDR2 SVGAGI. Deletions cut 6 bases from V and 5 bases from J, with 7 bases between. The CDR3 contains 11 residues. TCRdb keeps only in-frame clones here, not all; method: immunoSEQ multiplex PCR. The top ten hold 1.6% of the sample, which has 250,000 to 400,000 clones, 88% seen once. Sequenced material: peripheral blood. This receptor was identified in a woman between 25 and 40 years old with COVID-19, enrolled during active disease. The chain couples TRBV6-5 to TRBJ1-1, with D unclear. CDR3 sequence: CASRDYTEAFF. CDR3 nucleotide sequence: TGTGCCAGCAGAGACTATACTGAAGCTTTCTTT.